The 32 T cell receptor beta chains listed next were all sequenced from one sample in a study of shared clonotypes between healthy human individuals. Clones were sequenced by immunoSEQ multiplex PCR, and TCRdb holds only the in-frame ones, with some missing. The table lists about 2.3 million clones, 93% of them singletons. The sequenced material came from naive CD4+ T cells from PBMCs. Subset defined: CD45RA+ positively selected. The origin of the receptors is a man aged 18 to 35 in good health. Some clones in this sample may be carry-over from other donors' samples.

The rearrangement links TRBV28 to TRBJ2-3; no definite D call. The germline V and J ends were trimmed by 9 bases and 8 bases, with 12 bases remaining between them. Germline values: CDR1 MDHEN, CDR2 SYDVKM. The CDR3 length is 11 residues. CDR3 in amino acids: CASRSDGTQYF. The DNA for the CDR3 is TGTGCCAGTCGTTCCGACGGTACGCAGTATTTT.

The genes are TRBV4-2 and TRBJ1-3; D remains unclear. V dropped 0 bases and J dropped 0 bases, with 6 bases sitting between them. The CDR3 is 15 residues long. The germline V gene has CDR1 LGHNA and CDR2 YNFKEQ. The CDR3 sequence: CASSQDTYSGNTIYF. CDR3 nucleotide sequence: TGTGCCAGCAGCCAAGATACGTACTCTGGAAACACCATATATTTT.

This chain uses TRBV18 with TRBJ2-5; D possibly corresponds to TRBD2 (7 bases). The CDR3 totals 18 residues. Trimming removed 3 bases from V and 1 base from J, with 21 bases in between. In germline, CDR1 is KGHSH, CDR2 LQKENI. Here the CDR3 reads CASSPRGGGARAQETQYF. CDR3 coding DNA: TGTGCCAGCTCACCCCGGGGCGGGGGCGCACGGGCCCAAGAGACCCAGTACTTC. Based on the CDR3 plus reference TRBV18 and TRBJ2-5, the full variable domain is NAGVMQNPRHLVRRRGQEARLRCSPMKGHSHVYWYRQLPEEGLKFMVYLQKENIIDESGMPKERFSAEFPKEGPSILRIQQVVRGDSAAYFCASSPRGGGARAQETQYFGPGTRLLVL.

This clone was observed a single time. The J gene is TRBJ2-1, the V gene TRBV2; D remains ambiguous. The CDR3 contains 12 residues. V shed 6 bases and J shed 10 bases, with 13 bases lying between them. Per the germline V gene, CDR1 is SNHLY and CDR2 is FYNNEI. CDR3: CASSKDWKEQFF. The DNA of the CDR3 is TGTGCCAGCAGCAAGGATTGGAAGGAGCAGTTCTTC.

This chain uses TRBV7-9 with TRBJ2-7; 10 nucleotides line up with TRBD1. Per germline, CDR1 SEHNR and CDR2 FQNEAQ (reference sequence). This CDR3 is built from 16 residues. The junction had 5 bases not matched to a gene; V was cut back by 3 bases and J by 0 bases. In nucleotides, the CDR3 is TGTGCCAGCAGCTTTATGGGACAGGGGTCCTCCTACGAGCAGTACTTC. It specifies CASSFMGQGSSYEQYF.

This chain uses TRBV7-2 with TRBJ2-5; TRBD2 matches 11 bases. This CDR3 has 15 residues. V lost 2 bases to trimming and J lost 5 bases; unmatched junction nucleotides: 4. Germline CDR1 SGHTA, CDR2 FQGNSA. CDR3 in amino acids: CASSLTRTSGETQYF. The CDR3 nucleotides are TGTGCCAGCAGCTTAACTCGGACTAGCGGGGAGACCCAGTACTTC.

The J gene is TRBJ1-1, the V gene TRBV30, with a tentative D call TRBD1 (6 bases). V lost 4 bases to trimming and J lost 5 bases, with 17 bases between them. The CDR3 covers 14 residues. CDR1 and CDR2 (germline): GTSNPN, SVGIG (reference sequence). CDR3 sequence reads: CAWTGGRGGTEAFF. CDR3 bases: TGTGCCTGGACGGGGGGGCGCGGAGGGACTGAAGCTTTCTTT.

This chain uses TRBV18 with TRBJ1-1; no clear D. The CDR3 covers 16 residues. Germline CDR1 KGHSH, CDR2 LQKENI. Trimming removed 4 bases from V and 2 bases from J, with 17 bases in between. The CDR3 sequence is CASSLTQSWGNTEAFF. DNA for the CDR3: TGTGCCAGCTCACTGACCCAGTCCTGGGGAAACACTGAAGCTTTCTTT.

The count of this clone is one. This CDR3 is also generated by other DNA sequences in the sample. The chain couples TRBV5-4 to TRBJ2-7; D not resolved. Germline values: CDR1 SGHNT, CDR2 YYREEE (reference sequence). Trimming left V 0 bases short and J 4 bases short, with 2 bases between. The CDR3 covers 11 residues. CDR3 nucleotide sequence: TGTGCCAGCAGCTTGGAGTACGAGCAGTACTTC. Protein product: CASSLEYEQYF.

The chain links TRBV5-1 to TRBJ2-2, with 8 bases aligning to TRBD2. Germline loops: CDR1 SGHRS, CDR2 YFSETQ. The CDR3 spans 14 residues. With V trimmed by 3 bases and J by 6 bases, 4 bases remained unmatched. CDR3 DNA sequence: TGCGCCAGCAGCTCCGGTAGCGGGGCCGGGGAGCTGTTTTTT. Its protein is CASSSGSGAGELFF. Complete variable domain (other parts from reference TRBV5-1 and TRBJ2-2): KAGVTQTPRYLIKTRGQQVTLSCSPISGHRSVSWYQQTPGQGLQFLFEYFSETQRNKGNFPGRFSGRQFSNSRSEMNVSTLELGDSALYLCASSSGSGAGELFFGEGSRLTVL.

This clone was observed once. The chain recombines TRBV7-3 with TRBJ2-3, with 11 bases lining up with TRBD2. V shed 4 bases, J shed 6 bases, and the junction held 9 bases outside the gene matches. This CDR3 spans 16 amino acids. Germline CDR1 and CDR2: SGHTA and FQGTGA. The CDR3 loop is CASSSGSGRASDTQYF. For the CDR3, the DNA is TGTGCCAGCAGCTCCGGTAGCGGGAGGGCCTCCGATACGCAGTATTTT. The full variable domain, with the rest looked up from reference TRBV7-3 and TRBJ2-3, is GAGVSQTPSNKVTEKGKYVELRCDPISGHTALYWYRQSLGQGPEFLIYFQGTGAADDSGLPNDRFFAVRPEGSVSTLKIQRTERGDSAVYLCASSSGSGRASDTQYFGPGTRLTVL.

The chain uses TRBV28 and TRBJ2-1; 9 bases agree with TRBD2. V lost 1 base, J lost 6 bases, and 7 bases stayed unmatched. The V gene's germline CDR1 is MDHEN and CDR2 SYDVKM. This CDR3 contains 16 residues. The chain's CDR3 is CASSLSAGGPSNEQFF. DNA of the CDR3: TGTGCCAGCAGTTTATCAGCGGGAGGACCCAGCAATGAGCAGTTCTTC.

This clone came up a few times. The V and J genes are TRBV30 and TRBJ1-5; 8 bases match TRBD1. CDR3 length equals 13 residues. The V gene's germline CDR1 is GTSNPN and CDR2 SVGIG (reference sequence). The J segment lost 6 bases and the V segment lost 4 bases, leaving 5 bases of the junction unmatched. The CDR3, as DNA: TGTGCCTGGACAGGGGGCGCGGGTCAGCCCCAGCATTTT. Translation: CAWTGGAGQPQHF. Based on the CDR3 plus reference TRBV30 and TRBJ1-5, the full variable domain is SQTIHQWPATLVQPVGSPLSLECTVEGTSNPNLYWYRQAAGRGLQLLFYSVGIGQISSEVPQNLSASRPQDRQFILSSKKLLLSDSGFYLCAWTGGAGQPQHFGDGTRLSIL.

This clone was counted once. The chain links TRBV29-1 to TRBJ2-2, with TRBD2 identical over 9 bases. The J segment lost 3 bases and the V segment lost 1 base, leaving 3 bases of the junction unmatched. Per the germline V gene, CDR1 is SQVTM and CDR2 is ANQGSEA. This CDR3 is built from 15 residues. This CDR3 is CSVEGLAGHTGELFF. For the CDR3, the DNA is TGCAGCGTTGAAGGTCTAGCGGGACACACCGGGGAGCTGTTTTTT.

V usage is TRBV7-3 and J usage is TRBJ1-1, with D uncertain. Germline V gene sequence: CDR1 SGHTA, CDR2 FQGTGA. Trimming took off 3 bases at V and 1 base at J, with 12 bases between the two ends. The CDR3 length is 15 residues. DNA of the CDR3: TGTGCCAGCAGCTTTCAGCTGAACCCGAACACTGAAGCTTTCTTT. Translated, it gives CASSFQLNPNTEAFF.

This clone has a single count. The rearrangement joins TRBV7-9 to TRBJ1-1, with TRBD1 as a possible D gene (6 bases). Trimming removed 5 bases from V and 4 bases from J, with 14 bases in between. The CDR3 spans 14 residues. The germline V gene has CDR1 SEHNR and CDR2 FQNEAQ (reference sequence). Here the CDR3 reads CASSVQGSVTEAFF. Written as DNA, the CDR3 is TGTGCCAGCAGCGTACAGGGTTCGGTCACTGAAGCTTTCTTT.

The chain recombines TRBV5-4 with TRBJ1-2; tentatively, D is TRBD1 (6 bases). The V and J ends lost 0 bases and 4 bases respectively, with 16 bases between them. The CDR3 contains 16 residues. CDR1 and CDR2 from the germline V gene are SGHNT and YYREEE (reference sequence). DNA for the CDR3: TGTGCCAGCAGCTTGGCGATCCGGACAGACTCCTATGGCTACACCTTC. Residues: CASSLAIRTDSYGYTF.

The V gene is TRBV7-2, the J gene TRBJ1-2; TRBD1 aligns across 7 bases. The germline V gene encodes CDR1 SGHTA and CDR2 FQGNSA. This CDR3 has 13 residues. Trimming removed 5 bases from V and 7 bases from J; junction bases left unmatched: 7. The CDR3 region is CASSRDRASGYTF. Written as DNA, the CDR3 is TGTGCCAGCAGCCGAGACAGGGCAAGTGGCTACACCTTC.

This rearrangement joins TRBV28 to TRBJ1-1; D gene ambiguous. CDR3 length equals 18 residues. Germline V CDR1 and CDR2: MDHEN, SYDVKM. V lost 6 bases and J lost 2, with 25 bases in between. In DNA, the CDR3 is TGTGCCAGCAGCCCAACACCCGGGATACACCACTCCAACACTGAAGCTTTCTTT. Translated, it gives CASSPTPGIHHSNTEAFF. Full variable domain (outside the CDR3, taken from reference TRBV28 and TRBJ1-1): DVKVTQSSRYLVKRTGEKVFLECVQDMDHENMFWYRQDPGLGLRLIYFSYDVKMKEKGDIPEGYSVSREKKERFSLILESASTNQTSMYLCASSPTPGIHHSNTEAFFGQGTRLTVV.

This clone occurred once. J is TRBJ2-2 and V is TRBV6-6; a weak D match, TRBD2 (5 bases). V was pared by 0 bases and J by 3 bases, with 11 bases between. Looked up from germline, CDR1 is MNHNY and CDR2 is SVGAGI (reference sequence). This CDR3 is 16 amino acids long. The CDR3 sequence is CASSYSAHGDTGELFF. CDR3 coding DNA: TGTGCCAGCAGTTACTCGGCCCACGGGGACACCGGGGAGCTGTTTTTT.

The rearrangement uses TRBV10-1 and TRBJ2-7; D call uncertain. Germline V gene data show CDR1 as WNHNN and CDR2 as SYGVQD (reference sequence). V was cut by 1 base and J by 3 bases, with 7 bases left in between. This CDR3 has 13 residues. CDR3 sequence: CASSELGFYEQYF. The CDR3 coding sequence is TGCGCCAGCAGTGAGTTGGGTTTCTACGAGCAGTACTTC.

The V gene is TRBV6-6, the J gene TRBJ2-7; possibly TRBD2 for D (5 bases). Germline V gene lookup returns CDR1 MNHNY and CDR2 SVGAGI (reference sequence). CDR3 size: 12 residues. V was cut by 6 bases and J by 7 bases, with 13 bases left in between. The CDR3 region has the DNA TGTGCCAGCAGCACTAGGGTGGGGGAGCAGTACTTC. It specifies CASSTRVGEQYF.

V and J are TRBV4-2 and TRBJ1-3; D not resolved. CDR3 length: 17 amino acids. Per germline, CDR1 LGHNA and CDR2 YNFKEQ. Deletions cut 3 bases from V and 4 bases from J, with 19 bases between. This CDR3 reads CASSQGSGQRTGNTIYF. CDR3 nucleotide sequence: TGTGCCAGCAGCCAGGGGAGCGGCCAGCGCACCGGAAACACCATATATTTT.

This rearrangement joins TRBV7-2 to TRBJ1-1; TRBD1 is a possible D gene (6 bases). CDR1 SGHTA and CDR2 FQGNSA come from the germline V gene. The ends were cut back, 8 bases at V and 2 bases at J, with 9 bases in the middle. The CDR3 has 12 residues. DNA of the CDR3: TGTGCCAGCGGCAGGGGAAACACTGAAGCTTTCTTT. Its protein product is CASGRGNTEAFF.

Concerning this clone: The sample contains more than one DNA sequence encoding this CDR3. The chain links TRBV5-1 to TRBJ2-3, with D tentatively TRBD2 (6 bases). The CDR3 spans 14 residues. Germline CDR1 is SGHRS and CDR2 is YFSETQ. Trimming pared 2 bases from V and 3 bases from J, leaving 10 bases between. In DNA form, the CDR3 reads TGCGCCAGCAGCTTAGAGGGGAGGACAGATACGCAGTATTTT. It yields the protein CASSLEGRTDTQYF.

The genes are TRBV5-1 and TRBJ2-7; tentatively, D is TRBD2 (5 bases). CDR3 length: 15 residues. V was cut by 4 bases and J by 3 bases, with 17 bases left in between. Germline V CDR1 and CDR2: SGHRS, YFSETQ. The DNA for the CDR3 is TGCGCCAGCAGCGCGGGTGATAGCTGGGTCTACGAGCAGTACTTC. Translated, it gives CASSAGDSWVYEQYF.

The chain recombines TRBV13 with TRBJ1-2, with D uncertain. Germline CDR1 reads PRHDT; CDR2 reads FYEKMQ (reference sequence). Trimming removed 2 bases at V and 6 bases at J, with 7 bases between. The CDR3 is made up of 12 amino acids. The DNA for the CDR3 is TGTGCCAGCAGCTTATCCCGAGATGGCTACACCTTC. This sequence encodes CASSLSRDGYTF. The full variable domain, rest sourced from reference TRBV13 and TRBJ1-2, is AAGVIQSPRHLIKEKRETATLKCYPIPRHDTVYWYQQGPGQDPQFLISFYEKMQSDKGSIPDRFSAQQFSDYHSELNMSSLELGDSALYFCASSLSRDGYTFGSGTRLTVV.

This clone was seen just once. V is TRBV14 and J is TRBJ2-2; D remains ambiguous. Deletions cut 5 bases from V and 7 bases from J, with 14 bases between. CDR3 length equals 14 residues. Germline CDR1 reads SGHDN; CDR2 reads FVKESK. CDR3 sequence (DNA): TGTGCCAGCAGCGACAAGATCTACAACGGGGAGCTGTTTTTT. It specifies CASSDKIYNGELFF. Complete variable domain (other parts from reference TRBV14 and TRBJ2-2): EAGVTQFPSHSVIEKGQTVTLRCDPISGHDNLYWYRRVMGKEIKFLLHFVKESKQDESGMPNNRFLAERTGGTYSTLKVQPAELEDSGVYFCASSDKIYNGELFFGEGSRLTVL.

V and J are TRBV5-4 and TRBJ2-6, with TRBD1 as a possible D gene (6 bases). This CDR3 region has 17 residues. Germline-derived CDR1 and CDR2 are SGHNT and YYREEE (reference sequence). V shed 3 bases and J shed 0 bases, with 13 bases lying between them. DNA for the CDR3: TGTGCCAGCAGCTGGACAGCCGGACACTCTGGGGCCAACGTCCTGACTTTC. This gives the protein CASSWTAGHSGANVLTF.

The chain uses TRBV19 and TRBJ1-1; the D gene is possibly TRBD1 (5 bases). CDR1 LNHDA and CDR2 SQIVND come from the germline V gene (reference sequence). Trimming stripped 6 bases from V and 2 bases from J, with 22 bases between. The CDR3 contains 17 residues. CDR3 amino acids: CASSLRRGRVQNTEAFF. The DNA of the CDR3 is TGTGCCAGTAGCCTTCGCCGGGGACGCGTGCAAAACACTGAAGCTTTCTTT.

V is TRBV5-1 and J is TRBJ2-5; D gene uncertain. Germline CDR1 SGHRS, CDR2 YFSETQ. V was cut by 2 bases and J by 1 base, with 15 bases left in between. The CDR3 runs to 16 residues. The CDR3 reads CASSFESRTTQETQYF. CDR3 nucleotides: TGCGCCAGCAGCTTTGAAAGTAGGACGACCCAAGAGACCCAGTACTTC.

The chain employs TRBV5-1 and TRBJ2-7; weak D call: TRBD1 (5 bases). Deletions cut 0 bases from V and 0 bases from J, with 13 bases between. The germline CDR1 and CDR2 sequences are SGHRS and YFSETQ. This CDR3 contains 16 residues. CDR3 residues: CASSLATGTSSYEQYF. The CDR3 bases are TGCGCCAGCAGCTTGGCTACAGGAACCAGCTCCTACGAGCAGTACTTC.